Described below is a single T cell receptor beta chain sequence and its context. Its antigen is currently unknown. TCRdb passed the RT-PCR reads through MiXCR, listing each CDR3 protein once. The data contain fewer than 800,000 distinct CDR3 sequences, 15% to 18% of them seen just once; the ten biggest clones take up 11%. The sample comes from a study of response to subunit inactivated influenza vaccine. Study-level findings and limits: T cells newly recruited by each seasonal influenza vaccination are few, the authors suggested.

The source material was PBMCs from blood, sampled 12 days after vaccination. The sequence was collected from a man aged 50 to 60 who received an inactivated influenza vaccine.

The chain's CDR3 is CASKLANTDTQYF. CDR3 DNA sequence: TGTGCCAGCAAACTAGCGAACACAGATACGCAGTATTTT. The chain combines TRBV6-2 or TRBV6-3 with TRBJ2-3, with 7 bases matching TRBD2. Germline-derived CDR1 and CDR2 are MNHEY and SVGEGT. Trimming cost V 7 bases and J 2 bases; bases outside gene matches: 3. The CDR3 contains 13 residues.